These T cell receptor beta chains were read from a single sample in a study of T cell responses to AZD1222 COVID-19 vaccine. The assay was immunoSEQ multiplex PCR, and TCRdb's table has in-frame clones only and misses some. Found here are 100,000 to 150,000 clones, about 89% of them singletons; the top ten hold 6.3%. Sequencing was performed on peripheral blood, taken on day 0 of AZD1222 vaccination. Source of these receptors: an adult in good health. Both conserved end residues are trimmed from each CDR3. D genes are given only for firm matches.

J,V,D,CDR3
TRBJ2-4,TRBV30,.,AIEGEAKNIQY
TRBJ2-3,TRBV9,TRBD1,ASSVGGRGRTDTQY
TRBJ1-5,TRBV30,.,AWSEQPGHQPQH
TRBJ1-6,TRBV28,.,ASSPEIGDSPLH
TRBJ2-1,TRBV7-3,.,ASSLSVTLNEQF
TRBJ2-1,TRBV6-5,.,ASKMGVSYNEQF
TRBJ2-7,TRBV6-5,.,ASSYRDSLWMYEQY
TRBJ2-5,TRBV5-1,.,ASSLRTTQETQY
TRBJ2-1,TRBV30,.,AWSVQTGDVEQF
TRBJ2-7,TRBV27,TRBD2,ASSRLAGNEQY
TRBJ1-2,TRBV15,.,ATSRELVGGYT
TRBJ1-6,TRBV12-3/TRBV12-4,.,ASSWRGNSPLH
TRBJ1-5,TRBV2,TRBD1,ASSRSGTGGNQPQH
TRBJ1-1,TRBV7-2,.,ASSLVHGNTEAF
TRBJ2-5,TRBV24-1,.,ATSDSSELRETQY
TRBJ1-2,TRBV29-1,.,SVVRSSGAFYGYT
TRBJ1-1,TRBV5-8,.,ASSFLYGTVMNTEAF
TRBJ1-5,TRBV3-1/TRBV3-2,.,ASSQQTGNQPQH
TRBJ1-1,TRBV27,.,ASSFLSGEAF
TRBJ1-1,TRBV30,.,AWTSGGQGTEAF
TRBJ1-1,TRBV2,.,ASENNRVTEAF
TRBJ2-7,TRBV21-1,.,ASSKVGGVSYEQY
TRBJ1-1,TRBV2,TRBD1,ASSGPGTGNTEAF
TRBJ2-5,TRBV7-9,.,ASSSYSGDETQY
TRBJ2-1,TRBV2,.,ASTRGSYNEQF
TRBJ1-1,TRBV7-2,.,ASSRRGNTEAF
TRBJ2-7,TRBV6-2/TRBV6-3,TRBD1,ASSYEPGGYEQY